A single sample is the source of the 30 T cell receptor beta chains below, sequenced in a study of radiation and T cells in renal cell carcinoma. Libraries were prepared by immunoSEQ multiplex PCR; TCRdb keeps only in-frame clonotypes and omits some of them. The data show about 24,000 clones, roughly 50% seen once. As to treatment: treatment-naive control, cytoreductive nephrectomy. The sequencing used tumor tissue, collected from a patient whose treatment was nephrectomy without radiotherapy. The receptors here all came from a man aged 40-49 years with renal cell carcinoma.

This clone was seen only a few times. The genes are TRBV5-6 and TRBJ1-3; no clear D gene. Germline lookup yields CDR1 SGHDT and CDR2 YYEEEE. There are 11 residues in the CDR3. Trimming removed 1 base from V and 5 bases from J, with 1 base in between. The CDR3 sequence is CASSLRNTIYF. As DNA, the CDR3 is TGTGCCAGCAGCTTGAGAAACACCATATATTTT.

The rearrangement joins TRBV6-6 to TRBJ2-7; TRBD2 is a possible D gene (6 bases). CDR1 and CDR2 (germline): MNHNY, SVGAGI (reference sequence). V was cut by 2 bases and J by 6 bases, with 17 bases left in between. The CDR3 has 15 residues. CDR3 bases: TGTGCCAGCAGTTACGGGACTGGCTCGGTTGGCGAGCAGTACTTC. As protein: CASSYGTGSVGEQYF.

V and J are TRBV6-1 and TRBJ2-7; TRBD1 or TRBD2 may be the D gene (5 bases each). Trimming pared 5 bases from V and 3 bases from J, leaving 14 bases between. CDR1 and CDR2 (germline): MNHNS, SASEGT. CDR3 size: 14 residues. Here the CDR3 DNA reads TGTGCCAGCAGTTTTGGGGGTAGGGTCTACGAGCAGTACTTC. Protein: CASSFGGRVYEQYF.

The rearrangement links TRBV7-2 to TRBJ2-3, with D unclear. Germline CDR1 reads SGHTA; CDR2 reads FQGNSA. The CDR3 extends over 14 amino acids. Trimming removed 5 bases from V and 4 bases from J, with 13 bases in between. CDR3: CASSEDTPPDTQYF. In DNA form, the CDR3 reads TGTGCCAGCAGCGAAGATACACCCCCAGATACGCAGTATTTT.

This chain uses TRBV2 with TRBJ2-5; 7 nucleotides match TRBD1. The CDR3 spans 13 residues. J gave up 7 bases and V 6 bases, and 8 bases lay outside the gene matches. Germline V lookup: CDR1 SNHLY, CDR2 FYNNEI. The CDR3: CASRPGQELTQYF. In DNA, the CDR3 is TGTGCCAGCAGACCCGGACAGGAACTGACCCAGTACTTC.

The rearrangement links TRBV7-2 to TRBJ2-1; 8 bases line up with TRBD2. Looked up from germline, CDR1 is SGHTA and CDR2 is FQGNSA. This CDR3 has 15 amino acids. V trimming: 0 bases; J trimming: 8 bases; junction bases outside the gene matches: 6. In DNA form, the CDR3 reads TGTGCCAGCAGCTTAGCGCTCGACGGGAGGGATGAGCAGTTCTTC. This translates into CASSLALDGRDEQFF.

The rearrangement links TRBV6-1 to TRBJ2-3, with 7 bases that match TRBD2. Per the germline V gene, CDR1 is MNHNS and CDR2 is SASEGT. J gave up 1 base and V 3 bases, and 4 bases lay outside the gene matches. The CDR3 runs to 15 residues. CDR3 in amino acids: CASSEGGFGTDTQYF. The CDR3 region has the DNA TGTGCCAGCAGTGAGGGGGGGTTTGGCACAGATACGCAGTATTTT.

This clone has more than one count but fewer than ten. As DNA, the CDR3 is TGTGCCAGCAGTGAGAGCCGTACCGGGGAGCTGTTTTTT. Translated: CASSESRTGELFF. The chain couples TRBV2 to TRBJ2-2; no firm D call. The ends were cut back, 3 bases at V and 5 bases at J, with 7 bases in the middle. Germline lookup yields CDR1 SNHLY and CDR2 FYNNEI. This CDR3 has 13 residues.

The chain joins TRBV4-2 to TRBJ1-5; unclear D gene. Trimming cost V 1 base and J 6 bases, with 7 bases left between them. CDR3 size: 13 residues. The germline V gene has CDR1 LGHNA and CDR2 YNFKEQ. The CDR3 loop reads CASSQGEGQPQHF. CDR3 nucleotides: TGTGCCAGCAGCCAAGGCGAGGGTCAGCCCCAGCATTTT.

The V gene is TRBV7-7, the J gene TRBJ2-1; 10 bases agree with TRBD2. V lost 5 bases to trimming and J lost 9 bases; unmatched junction nucleotides: 13. This CDR3 contains 16 residues. In germline, CDR1 is SSHAT, CDR2 FNYEAQ (reference sequence). The CDR3 sequence is CASSLEAGGPLGEQFF. CDR3 sequence (DNA): TGTGCCAGCAGCCTAGAAGCGGGGGGGCCTTTAGGTGAGCAGTTCTTC.

V is TRBV4-1 and J is TRBJ1-2, with 8 bases that match TRBD1. V was clipped by 1 base and J by 2 bases; unmatched bases: 3. The CDR3 spans 15 residues. CDR1 is MGHRA, CDR2 YSYEKL, per germline. In DNA form, the CDR3 reads TGCGCCAGCAGCCAAGGACAGGGGACGAACTATGGCTACACCTTC. This codes for CASSQGQGTNYGYTF.

This chain links TRBV11-2 with TRBJ1-2, with a possible D match to TRBD1 (5 bases). The V gene lost 0 bases and the J gene lost 0 bases, with 17 bases spanning the gap. The CDR3 has 18 amino acids. Looked up from germline, CDR1 is SGHAT and CDR2 is FQNNGV. The CDR3 DNA follows: TGTGCCAGCAGCTTAGAGTTAGGACACATCAGCGCTAACTATGGCTACACCTTC. Amino acids: CASSLELGHISANYGYTF.

The chain recombines TRBV5-6 with TRBJ1-1; 9 bases are a match to TRBD1. With V trimmed by 1 base and J by 4 bases, 8 bases remained unmatched. CDR3 length equals 16 residues. In germline, CDR1 is SGHDT, CDR2 YYEEEE. The CDR3 spells CASSLRDREWGTEAFF. The CDR3 bases are TGTGCCAGCAGCTTGAGGGACAGGGAATGGGGCACTGAAGCTTTCTTT.

The chain uses TRBV10-2 and TRBJ1-1; 10 bases align to TRBD1. Looked up from germline, CDR1 is WSHSY and CDR2 is SAAADI. The CDR3 length is 17 residues. With V trimmed by 3 bases and J by 4 bases, 11 bases remained unmatched. The CDR3 sequence: CASSDPRQGAFPTEAFF. The CDR3 DNA sequence: TGCGCCAGCAGTGACCCTCGACAGGGGGCTTTTCCCACTGAAGCTTTCTTT.

This clone showed up just a few times. The rearrangement links TRBV19 to TRBJ1-2; possibly TRBD1 for D (5 bases). The CDR3 runs to 14 residues. V dropped 4 bases and J dropped 7 bases, with 16 bases sitting between them. CDR1 LNHDA and CDR2 SQIVND come from the germline V gene (reference sequence). CDR3 DNA sequence: TGTGCCAGTAGTACAGCACAGGTCGGTATTGGCTACACCTTC. Translated, it gives CASSTAQVGIGYTF.

The chain combines TRBV28 with TRBJ2-5; D unclear. The germline CDR1 and CDR2 sequences are MDHEN and SYDVKM. With 8 bases removed from V and 2 bases from J, the gap between germline ends came to 15 bases. This CDR3 is built from 14 residues. The CDR3 loop is CASCPVLGQETQYF. CDR3 sequence (DNA): TGTGCCAGCTGCCCCGTCCTTGGGCAAGAGACCCAGTACTTC.

The chain couples TRBV10-3 to TRBJ1-6, with TRBD1 as a possible D gene (6 bases). The length of the CDR3 is 15 residues. Trimming removed 6 bases from V and 7 bases from J, with 16 bases in between. Germline V CDR1 and CDR2: ENHRY, SYGVKD. This CDR3 reads CAIRPNREGNSPLHF. The CDR3 coding sequence is TGTGCCATCAGGCCCAACAGGGAAGGAAATTCACCCCTCCACTTT.

The chain carries TRBV4-3 and TRBJ1-1, with unresolved D. Trimming pared 0 bases from V and 5 bases from J, leaving 7 bases between. CDR1 is LGHNA, CDR2 YSLEER, per germline. This CDR3 has 13 amino acids. CDR3 amino acids: CASSQDMGTEAFF. In DNA form, the CDR3 reads TGCGCCAGCAGCCAAGATATGGGGACTGAAGCTTTCTTT.

The chain links TRBV4-2 to TRBJ2-1, with TRBD2 matching 9 bases. Germline loops: CDR1 LGHNA, CDR2 YNFKEQ. Trimming removed 0 bases from V and 0 bases from J; junction bases left unmatched: 12. The CDR3 consists of 20 residues. The CDR3 protein is CASSQESRLAGSSSYNEQFF. The CDR3 DNA follows: TGTGCCAGCAGCCAAGAAAGTCGCCTAGCGGGGTCCAGCTCCTACAATGAGCAGTTCTTC.

The chain combines TRBV5-1 with TRBJ1-2; TRBD1 matches at 8 bases. The CDR3 sequence is 15 residues long. V trimming: 3 bases; J trimming: 4 bases; junction bases outside the gene matches: 8. Per the germline V gene, CDR1 is SGHRS and CDR2 is YFSETQ. The CDR3 bases are TGCGCCAGCAGCTGGAACAGGGGGATCGGCTATGGCTACACCTTC. This translates into CASSWNRGIGYGYTF.

This clone is categorized as medium-sized. The V call is TRBV30, the J call TRBJ1-2, with 10 positions matching TRBD1. The germline V gene has CDR1 GTSNPN and CDR2 SVGIG (reference sequence). Trimming took 2 bases from V and 6 from J; bases not matched to a gene: 12. The CDR3 is 16 amino acids. The CDR3 DNA reads TGTGCCTGGAGTCCTATTGGGACAGGGGAAATAGATGGCTACACCTTC. Translated: CAWSPIGTGEIDGYTF.

This rearrangement joins TRBV10-1 to TRBJ1-1, with D tentatively TRBD1 (6 bases). CDR1 WNHNN and CDR2 SYGVQD come from the germline V gene (reference sequence). The CDR3 covers 13 residues. Deletions cut 6 bases from V and 0 bases from J, with 8 bases between. CDR3 coding DNA: TGCGCCAGCAGACAGGGACTGAACACTGAAGCTTTCTTT. The encoded protein is CASRQGLNTEAFF.

Notes on this clone: At one end, the junction sequence differs from germline, possibly due to a read error. The same CDR3 arises from other DNA sequences in this sample as well. The gene calls are TRBV29-1 and TRBJ2-6, with TRBD2 identical over 9 bases. The germline V gene encodes CDR1 SQVTM and CDR2 ANQGSEA. The CDR3 runs to 16 residues. The CDR3 coding sequence is TGCCGCGTTGCGGGGGGGCGGGGCTCTGGGGCCAACGTCCTGACTTTC. It specifies CRVAGGRGSGANVLTF.

The rearrangement joins TRBV20-1 to TRBJ1-1; no firm D call. The length of the CDR3 is 11 residues. V dropped 0 bases and J dropped 11 bases, with 10 bases sitting between them. Germline CDR1 reads DFQATT; CDR2 reads SNEGSKA (reference sequence). The CDR3 spells CSARDVDTAFF. In DNA, the CDR3 is TGCAGTGCTAGAGACGTGGATACGGCTTTCTTT.

The genes are TRBV7-9 and TRBJ2-3; 7 bases match TRBD1. The CDR3 covers 15 residues. J was trimmed by 4 bases and V by 0 bases; bases with no gene match: 4. Germline assignment: CDR1 SEHNR and CDR2 FQNEAQ (reference sequence). The CDR3 DNA reads as TGTGCCAGCAGCTTAGCAAGGGGGCATGCAGATACGCAGTATTTT. Protein sequence: CASSLARGHADTQYF.

CDR3 DNA sequence: TGTGCCAGCAGCTTAGATCCGGCGACCCAAGAGACCCAGTACTTC. It is translated as CASSLDPATQETQYF. This sequence joins TRBV7-2 and TRBJ2-5; D is undetermined. The germline V gene has CDR1 SGHTA and CDR2 FQGNSA. Trimming removed 1 base at V and 1 base at J, with 10 bases between. The CDR3 is made up of 15 amino acids.

The chain uses TRBV4-3 and TRBJ1-4; D is unclear. V lost 0 bases to trimming and J lost 4 bases, with 9 bases between them. CDR3 length: 15 residues. Germline V CDR1 and CDR2: LGHNA, YSLEER. The CDR3 DNA follows: TGCGCCAGCAGCCAAGATTGGGCAGTTAATGAAAAACTGTTTTTT. Protein product: CASSQDWAVNEKLFF.

The genes are TRBV19 and TRBJ1-2; 9 bases map to TRBD1. The CDR3 contains 15 residues. After removal of 10 bases from V and 2 bases from J, the junction contained 11 bases not matched to a gene. CDR1 and CDR2 from the germline V gene are LNHDA and SQIVND (reference sequence). The CDR3 here is CAIQTTGTGNYGYTF. Here the CDR3 DNA reads TGTGCCATCCAAACAACCGGGACAGGGAACTATGGCTACACCTTC.

The chain carries TRBV4-3 and TRBJ1-1; a weak D match, TRBD1 (5 bases). This CDR3 region has 13 residues. Trimming removed 5 bases at V and 5 bases at J, with 12 bases between. The V gene's germline CDR1 is LGHNA and CDR2 YSLEER. CDR3 residues: CASSAGPRTEAFF. Written as DNA, the CDR3 is TGCGCCAGCAGCGCGGGACCAAGGACTGAAGCTTTCTTT.

This chain uses TRBV2 with TRBJ1-5; a weak D match, TRBD1 (5 bases). Germline V gives CDR1 SNHLY, CDR2 FYNNEI. This CDR3 comprises 21 residues. The V end lost 7 bases, the J end lost 0 bases, and 31 bases lay between the germline ends. The CDR3 reads CASTQKSWAGTSLNSNQPQHF. The CDR3 DNA follows: TGTGCCAGCACCCAGAAATCGTGGGCAGGGACTTCTCTAAATAGCAATCAGCCCCAGCATTTT.